This T cell receptor (beta chain) was captured by sequencing in a study of CD8 T cells in Susac syndrome. Random hexamers were used to reverse transcribe the RNA input (0.5 to 1 ug). TCRdb reprocessed the immunoSEQ multiplex PCR reads with MiXCR, giving one entry per CDR3 protein. There are some 52,000 distinct CDR3 sequences in the sample; around 93% occur only once, and roughly 0.5% lies in the top ten. General study findings and limits: It was acknowledged by the study that relatively few individuals were included in its TCR sequencing and HLA analysis.

Of note for this clonotype: Its antigen remains unidentified.

Sequencing of TCR beta was performed on blood CD8+ T cells and on blood CD4+ T cells. The CDR3 sequence is 12 residues long. Trimming took off 10 bases at V and 11 bases at J, with 18 bases between the two ends. In germline, CDR1 is LNHDA, CDR2 SQIVND (reference sequence). The sequenced sample consisted of CD8+ T cells from PBMCs. This TCR derives from a human donor with multiple sclerosis. The chain employs TRBV19 and TRBJ1-5, with D possibly matching TRBD1 (6 bases). CDR3 sequence reads: CATQTGFMSQHF. Written as DNA, the CDR3 is TGTGCCACCCAAACAGGGTTTATGTCCCAGCATTTT.